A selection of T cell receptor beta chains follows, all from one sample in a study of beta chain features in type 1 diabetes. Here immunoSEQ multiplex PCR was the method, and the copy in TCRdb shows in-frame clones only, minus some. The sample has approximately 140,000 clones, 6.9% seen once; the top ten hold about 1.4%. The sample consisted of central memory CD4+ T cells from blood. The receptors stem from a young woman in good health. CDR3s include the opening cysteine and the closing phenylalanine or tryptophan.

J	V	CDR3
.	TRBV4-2	CASSQDWTGYYEQYF
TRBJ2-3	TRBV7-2	CASSSTTDTQYF
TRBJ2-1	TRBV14	CASSQLGGGNEQFF
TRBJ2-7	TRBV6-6	CASSYSPGGSYEQYF
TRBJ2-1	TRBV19	CASRRGNEQFF
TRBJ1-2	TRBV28	CASRDPGQGNYGYTF
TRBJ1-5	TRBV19	CASSSNSFSNQPQHF
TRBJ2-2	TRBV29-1	CSLYSSWVTGELFF
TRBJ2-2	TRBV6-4	CASRLAMNTGELFF
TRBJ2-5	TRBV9	CASSVDLEETQYF
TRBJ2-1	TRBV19	CASSTTGYNEQFF